This TCR beta chain came from a study of shared clonotypes between healthy human individuals. Points from the study as a whole: Memory subsets generally showed lower estimated richness than naive subsets.

Regarding this clone: Its antigen remains unidentified.

CDR3 length: 17 amino acids. Germline trimming cut 5 bases from V and 1 base from J; bases unmatched to any gene: 8. Germline V lookup: CDR1 SEHNR, CDR2 FQNEAQ (reference sequence). Sequencing used immunoSEQ multiplex PCR; TCRdb keeps in-frame clones, though not all of them. The sample holds 2 million to 3 million clones; roughly 93% are singletons and the top ten take 0.36%. The receptor was isolated from a man between 18 and 29 years old in good health. Some clones in this sample may be carry-over from other donors' samples. Source material: naive CD4+ T cells from PBMCs. Subset described: CD45RA+ positively selected. The chain has TRBV7-9 and TRBJ2-6; 7 nucleotides align to TRBD1. The CDR3 DNA reads as TGTGCCAGCAGCGTCGGCAGGGGGTATTCTGGGGCCAACGTCCTGACTTTC. Translating gives CASSVGRGYSGANVLTF.